The sequence of this TCR beta chain was determined in a study of beta chain features in type 1 diabetes. General observations from the study: Type 1 diabetes patients had TCRB CDR3s that were shorter (moderately but significantly so) in all four CD4+ subsets.

Expressed TCRB transcripts were sequenced because the entire RNA isolate underwent reverse transcription. The repertoire was sequenced with immunoSEQ multiplex PCR; TCRdb's copy has only in-frame clones and lacks some. The sample carries about 240,000 clones, 25% to 35% recorded once. With regard to this clone: No antigen is known for it.

Germline-derived CDR1 and CDR2 are MNHEY and SVGAGI. V was trimmed by 5 bases and J by 4 bases, leaving 6 bases between them. The length of the CDR3 is 11 residues. Sorted populations were all over 95% pure. The chain has TRBV6-5 and TRBJ2-7; D gene ambiguous. Sequencing used central memory CD4+ T cells from blood. The TCR comes from a man aged 25 to 40 in good health. CDR3 coding DNA: TGTGCCAGCAGTGAAAGGTACGAGCAGTACTTC. Translated: CASSERYEQYF.